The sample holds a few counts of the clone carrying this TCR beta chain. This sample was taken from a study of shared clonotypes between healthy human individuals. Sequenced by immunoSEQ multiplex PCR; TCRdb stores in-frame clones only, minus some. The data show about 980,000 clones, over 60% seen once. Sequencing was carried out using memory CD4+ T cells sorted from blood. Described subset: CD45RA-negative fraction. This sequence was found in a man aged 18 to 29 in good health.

The CDR3 sequence: CATSRDLDSEAPDTQYF. DNA of the CDR3: TGTGCCACCAGCAGAGATCTCGATTCCGAGGCACCAGATACGCAGTATTTT. The chain combines TRBV15 with TRBJ2-3; D uncertain. This CDR3 spans 17 amino acids. The germline V gene has CDR1 LNHNV and CDR2 YYDKDF (reference sequence). V lost 0 bases to trimming and J lost 4 bases, with 17 bases between them. Together with reference TRBV15 and TRBJ2-3, the CDR3 gives the full variable domain: DAMVIQNPRYQVTQFGKPVTLSCSQTLNHNVMYWYQQKSSQAPKLLFHYYDKDFNNEADTPDNFQSRRPNTSFCFLDIRSPGLGDTAMYLCATSRDLDSEAPDTQYFGPGTRLTVL.